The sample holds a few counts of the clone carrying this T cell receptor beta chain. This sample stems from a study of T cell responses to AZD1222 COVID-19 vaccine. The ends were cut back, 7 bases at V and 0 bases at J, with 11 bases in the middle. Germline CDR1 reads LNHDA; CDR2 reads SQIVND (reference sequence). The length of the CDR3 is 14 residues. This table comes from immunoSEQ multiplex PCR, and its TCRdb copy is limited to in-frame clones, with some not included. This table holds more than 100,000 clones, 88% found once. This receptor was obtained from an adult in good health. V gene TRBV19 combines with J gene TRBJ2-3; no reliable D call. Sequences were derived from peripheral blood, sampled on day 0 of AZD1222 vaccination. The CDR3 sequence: CASKITASTDTQYF. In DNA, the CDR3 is TGTGCCAGTAAGATTACAGCTAGCACAGATACGCAGTATTTT.